These 23 T cell receptor beta chains were sequenced from one sample in a study of cytomegalovirus exposure and HLA in healthy donors. A multiplex PCR was run with 60 Vbeta primers and 13 Jbeta primers. TCRdb's copy holds only in-frame clones and misses some; the assay was immunoSEQ multiplex PCR. The sample records around 150,000 clones, 68% being singletons. The sequenced sample was PBMCs. These receptors all come from a man aged 50-60 years in good health and CMV-seronegative.

This sequence joins TRBV14 and TRBJ2-5, with 7 nucleotides matching TRBD2. The J segment lost 7 bases and the V segment lost 3 bases, leaving 8 bases of the junction unmatched. The CDR3 contains 14 residues. CDR1 and CDR2 from the germline V gene are SGHDN and FVKESK. The CDR3 DNA reads as TGTGCCAGCAGCCATGGGGGGGGAGCTCTGACCCAGTACTTC. This translates into CASSHGGGALTQYF.

The CDR3 here is CASSLSRANEQFF. In DNA form, the CDR3 reads TGCGCCAGCAGCTTGTCGAGGGCGAATGAGCAGTTCTTC. This chain connects TRBV5-1 to TRBJ2-1, with D possibly being TRBD2 (5 bases). V was trimmed by 1 base and J by 7 bases, leaving 9 bases between them. CDR3 length equals 13 residues. From germline, CDR1 is SGHRS and CDR2 YFSETQ.

This sequence joins TRBV7-8 and TRBJ1-2; TRBD1 might be the D (6 bases). Germline V CDR1 and CDR2: SGHVS, FQNEAQ. V shed 4 bases and J shed 10 bases, with 13 bases lying between them. The CDR3 contains 12 residues. The CDR3 sequence is CASSSTTGSYTF. The DNA of the CDR3 is TGTGCCAGCAGCTCCACTACAGGGTCCTACACCTTC.

This chain uses TRBV9 with TRBJ2-3; possible D gene TRBD1, 6 bases. The ends were cut back, 4 bases at V and 1 base at J, with 19 bases in the middle. Germline assignment: CDR1 SGDLS and CDR2 YYNGEE. There are 17 residues in the CDR3. CDR3 in amino acids: CASSPDLGPGGTDTQYF. The CDR3 DNA reads as TGTGCCAGCAGCCCAGACCTGGGACCAGGGGGCACAGATACGCAGTATTTT.

The CDR3 loop reads CASSALAGDPYEQYF. CDR3 nucleotide sequence: TGTGCCAGCAGCGCACTAGCGGGGGACCCCTACGAGCAGTACTTC. This rearrangement joins TRBV7-2 to TRBJ2-7, with 11 bases matching TRBD2. V dropped 5 bases and J dropped 2; count of bases not matched to a gene: 5. There are 15 residues in the CDR3. Germline CDR1 reads SGHTA; CDR2 reads FQGNSA.

In this sample, this clone turned up a few times. The genes are TRBV5-1 and TRBJ2-3; D possibly corresponds to TRBD1 (6 bases). The CDR3 consists of 15 residues. Germline lookup yields CDR1 SGHRS and CDR2 YFSETQ. Between the trimmed V and J ends, which lost 4 bases and 0 bases, there was a span of 12 bases. The CDR3 loop is CASSRTATSTDTQYF. In DNA form, the CDR3 reads TGCGCCAGCAGCCGGACAGCAACTAGCACAGATACGCAGTATTTT.

This sequence joins TRBV28 and TRBJ2-1; 9 bases align to TRBD2. CDR1 is MDHEN, CDR2 SYDVKM, per germline. This CDR3 comprises 17 residues. Trimming took 3 bases from V and 4 from J; bases not matched to a gene: 10. CDR3 region: CASSFNLAGALYNEQFF. Written as DNA, the CDR3 is TGTGCCAGCAGTTTTAATTTAGCGGGGGCTCTATACAATGAGCAGTTCTTC.

The chain employs TRBV19 and TRBJ2-7, with D unresolved. Trimming cost V 3 bases and J 3 bases, with 12 bases left between them. Germline CDR1 LNHDA, CDR2 SQIVND (reference sequence). CDR3 length equals 14 residues. CDR3 protein: CASSISSRNYEQYF. The CDR3 nucleotides read TGTGCCAGTAGTATTAGTAGTAGAAACTACGAGCAGTACTTC.

The chain has TRBV7-3 and TRBJ1-1, with D unclear. The ends were cut back, 4 bases at V and 2 bases at J, with 5 bases in the middle. The CDR3 covers 12 residues. Germline V CDR1 and CDR2: SGHTA, FQGTGA. CDR3 in amino acids: CASSSQNTEAFF. The CDR3, as DNA: TGTGCCAGCAGCTCCCAAAACACTGAAGCTTTCTTT.

This clone was observed a few times. V usage is TRBV6-1 and J usage is TRBJ2-7; 8 bases align to TRBD1. Germline lookup yields CDR1 MNHNS and CDR2 SASEGT. V was pared by 0 bases and J by 6 bases, with 13 bases of the junction left unmatched. CDR3 size: 17 residues. For the CDR3, the DNA is TGTGCCAGCAGTGAAGCTGCGTTTAGGCAGGGGGCGGTCGAGCAGTACTTC. It translates to CASSEAAFRQGAVEQYF.

Worth noting for this clone: The same CDR3 also results from other DNA sequences found in this sample. J is TRBJ1-1 and V is TRBV2; 8 bases fit TRBD1. This CDR3 is 14 amino acids long. Germline trimming cut 5 bases from V and 1 base from J; bases unmatched to any gene: 3. Germline lookup yields CDR1 SNHLY and CDR2 FYNNEI. The DNA of the CDR3 is TGTGCCAGCAGTCGAGGGACAGGGAACACTGAAGCTTTCTTT. It codes for CASSRGTGNTEAFF. Full variable domain (missing parts from reference TRBV2 and TRBJ1-1): EPEVTQTPSHQVTQMGQEVILRCVPISNHLYFYWYRQILGQKVEFLVSFYNNEISEKSEIFDDQFSVERPDGSNFTLKIRSTKLEDSAMYFCASSRGTGNTEAFFGQGTRLTVV.

The chain has TRBV10-3 and TRBJ2-2, with D uncertain. CDR1 and CDR2 from the germline V gene are ENHRY and SYGVKD. Trimming removed 3 bases at V and 7 bases at J, with 3 bases between. The CDR3 totals 11 residues. The CDR3 DNA is TGTGCCATCAGTGACGGCGGGGAGCTGTTTTTT. This gives the protein CAISDGGELFF.

This clone was observed a single time. The chain recombines TRBV28 with TRBJ1-2; D gene uncertain. Germline V gene sequence: CDR1 MDHEN, CDR2 SYDVKM. The V end was cut by 3 bases, the J end by 8 bases, with 16 bases between. This CDR3 is built from 14 residues. The CDR3, as DNA: TGTGCCAGCAGTTTGGGTGTAGAACAGATCGGCTACACCTTC. Amino acid sequence: CASSLGVEQIGYTF.

The chain recombines TRBV2 with TRBJ1-2; maybe TRBD1 (5 bases). Germline CDR1 SNHLY, CDR2 FYNNEI. This CDR3 is 16 amino acids long. Trimming stripped 1 base from V and 4 bases from J, with 16 bases between. CDR3 nucleotides: TGTGCCAGCAGTGAAGAGGCAGGGCCAACGGGCTATGGCTACACCTTC. It yields the protein CASSEEAGPTGYGYTF.

The V call is TRBV6-1, the J call TRBJ1-3; D may be TRBD1 (5 bases). Trimming removed 3 bases from V and 0 bases from J, with 12 bases in between. Germline V gene sequence: CDR1 MNHNS, CDR2 SASEGT. The CDR3 covers 16 residues. The CDR3 DNA reads as TGTGCCAGCAGTGACCCAGGGTCCAGCTCTGGAAACACCATATATTTT. Its protein is CASSDPGSSSGNTIYF.

The chain employs TRBV19 and TRBJ2-3; 9 positions match TRBD1. This CDR3 is built from 16 residues. Germline V gives CDR1 LNHDA, CDR2 SQIVND (reference sequence). The trim removed 5 bases at V and 0 bases at J, leaving 6 bases unmatched. The CDR3 nucleotides read TGTGCCAGTAGTCTCAACAGGGGGCTGAGCACAGATACGCAGTATTTT. It specifies CASSLNRGLSTDTQYF. Filled out from reference TRBV19 and TRBJ2-3, the complete variable domain reads DGGITQSPKYLFRKEGQNVTLSCEQNLNHDAMYWYRQDPGQGLRLIYYSQIVNDFQKGDIAEGYSVSREKKESFPLTVTSAQKNPTAFYLCASSLNRGLSTDTQYFGPGTRLTVL.

The V call is TRBV19, the J call TRBJ1-5, with D maybe TRBD1 (5 bases). Trimming left V 2 bases short and J 7 bases short, with 15 bases between. The CDR3 totals 15 residues. Per germline, CDR1 LNHDA and CDR2 SQIVND (reference sequence). CDR3: CASSIFSGPNQPQHF. CDR3 bases: TGTGCCAGTAGTATATTCTCAGGGCCTAACCAGCCCCAGCATTTT.

CDR3 nucleotide sequence: TGTGCCAGCAGTGCCCTCGGGACAGGGTTCTCCGGGGCCAACGTCCTGACTTTC. Protein: CASSALGTGFSGANVLTF. The chain combines TRBV6-1 with TRBJ2-6, with TRBD1 identical over 9 bases. V lost 4 bases, J lost 4 bases, and 11 bases stayed unmatched. Germline CDR1 and CDR2: MNHNS and SASEGT. The CDR3 is 18 residues long.

The chain joins TRBV4-3 to TRBJ2-1; D perhaps matches TRBD2 (6 bases). The CDR3 loop spans 15 amino acids. V lost 0 bases to trimming and J lost 8 bases, with 14 bases between them. Germline-derived CDR1 and CDR2 are LGHNA and YSLEER. The CDR3 protein is CASSQEGATGDEQFF. CDR3 nucleotides: TGCGCCAGCAGCCAAGAGGGTGCTACGGGGGATGAGCAGTTCTTC.

This clone was counted once. The V call is TRBV6-5, the J call TRBJ1-1, with D perhaps matching TRBD1 (6 bases). V dropped 4 bases and J dropped 0 bases, with 9 bases sitting between them. Germline values: CDR1 MNHEY, CDR2 SVGAGI. The CDR3 extends over 14 amino acids. The CDR3 DNA reads as TGTGCCAGCAGTTGGGACACTGTGAACACTGAAGCTTTCTTT. Translating gives CASSWDTVNTEAFF.

V is TRBV5-1 and J is TRBJ1-5; 9 positions agree with TRBD1. Germline assignment: CDR1 SGHRS and CDR2 YFSETQ. The CDR3 is 18 amino acids. Germline trimming cut 0 bases from V and 2 bases from J; bases unmatched to any gene: 9. In DNA, the CDR3 is TGCGCCAGCAGCTTGGGGGCTCCGGGACAGGGCCGCAATCAGCCCCAGCATTTT. This translates into CASSLGAPGQGRNQPQHF. The variable domain in full, completed from reference TRBV5-1 and TRBJ1-5, reads KAGVTQTPRYLIKTRGQQVTLSCSPISGHRSVSWYQQTPGQGLQFLFEYFSETQRNKGNFPGRFSGRQFSNSRSEMNVSTLELGDSALYLCASSLGAPGQGRNQPQHFGDGTRLSIL.

The chain has TRBV19 and TRBJ2-5; D is unresolved. CDR1 and CDR2 from the germline V gene are LNHDA and SQIVND (reference sequence). The germline V and J ends were trimmed by 5 bases and 2 bases, with 15 bases remaining between them. CDR3 size: 15 residues. CDR3 DNA sequence: TGTGCCAGTAGTCCCTCGGATGAGGAACAAGAGACCCAGTACTTC. Encoded protein: CASSPSDEEQETQYF.

This clone has just a few counts. The rearrangement joins TRBV6-5 to TRBJ1-3; possibly TRBD1 for D (6 bases). The germline gives CDR1 MNHEY, CDR2 SVGAGI. Between the trimmed V and J ends, which lost 2 bases and 4 bases, there was a span of 6 bases. CDR3 size: 13 residues. DNA for the CDR3: TGTGCCAGCAGTTACGGACAGGGAAACACCATATATTTT. The encoded protein is CASSYGQGNTIYF.